These T cell receptor beta chains were read from a single sample in a study of T cell changes during pregnancy in multiple sclerosis. Clones were read by immunoSEQ multiplex PCR, and TCRdb kept only the in-frame ones, dropping some. The sample shows tens of thousands of clones, 92% of them seen only once. Sequenced here: peripheral blood, sampled in the second trimester of pregnancy. Source of these receptors: a female donor with multiple sclerosis, enrolled in a pregnancy study. Each CDR3 is given with its conserved first and last residue. D genes are given only for firm matches. Expanded clones are given a class, and other clones once, few, many or no size at all.

>TRBV5-4|NA|NA|TRBJ2-7
CASSFYGDLASYEQYF
TGTGCCAGCAGCTTCTATGGAGACCTGGCCTCCTACGAGCAGTACTTC
>TRBV28|NA|NA|TRBJ1-2
CASSLRPGGYTF
TGTGCCAGCAGTTTAAGACCGGGAGGCTACACCTTC
>TRBV30|NA|NA|TRBJ1-1
CAWMSGAQAFF
TGTGCCTGGATGTCAGGGGCGCAAGCTTTCTTT
>TRBV5-5|TRBD2|NA|TRBJ2-3
CASCPSGYTDTQYF
TGTGCCAGCTGCCCTAGCGGTTACACAGATACGCAGTATTTT
>TRBV5-1|NA|NA|TRBJ2-1
CASSWGRASYNEQFF
TGCGCCAGCAGTTGGGGCCGGGCCTCCTACAATGAGCAGTTCTTC
>TRBV27|TRBD2|NA|TRBJ2-7
CASSQASGRTYEQYF
TGTGCCAGCAGTCAGGCCAGCGGGAGGACCTACGAGCAGTACTTC
>TRBV28|NA|many|TRBJ1-5
CASSLFRSAGNQPQHF
TGTGCCAGCAGTTTATTTAGATCGGCGGGAAATCAGCCCCAGCATTTT
>TRBV11-2|TRBD2|NA|TRBJ2-1
CASSRTSGGTSSYNEQFF
TGTGCCAGCAGCCGGACTAGCGGGGGGACTAGCTCCTACAATGAGCAGTTCTTC
>TRBV10-3|NA|once|TRBJ1-4
CAISLQLNEKLFF
TGTGCCATCTCGTTACAGCTTAATGAAAAACTGTTTTTT
>TRBV4-3|TRBD2|NA|TRBJ2-3
CASSQDREGLDTQYF
TGCGCCAGCAGCCAAGATCGGGAGGGTTTGGATACGCAGTATTTT
>TRBV7-6|TRBD1|NA|TRBJ2-1
CASSFVEKGGGEQFF
TGTGCCAGCAGCTTCGTAGAGAAAGGGGGCGGGGAGCAGTTCTTC
>TRBV6-6|NA|NA|TRBJ2-1
CASIELAGSGNEQFF
TGTGCCAGCATAGAACTAGCAGGTAGTGGGAATGAGCAGTTCTTC
>TRBV28|NA|NA|TRBJ2-7
CASSRTVYEQYF
TGTGCCAGCAGCCGGACAGTCTACGAGCAGTACTTC
>TRBV28|TRBD2|NA|TRBJ2-3
CASGTSGTTDTQYF
TGTGCCAGCGGGACTAGCGGAACCACAGATACGCAGTATTTT
>TRBV5-1|NA|NA|TRBJ2-3
CASSLSSGTDTQYF
TGCGCCAGCAGCTTGTCCAGCGGCACAGATACGCAGTATTTT
>TRBV7-2|NA|NA|TRBJ2-1
CASSLHGTDYNEQFF
TGTGCCAGCAGCCTCCACGGGACTGATTACAATGAGCAGTTCTTC